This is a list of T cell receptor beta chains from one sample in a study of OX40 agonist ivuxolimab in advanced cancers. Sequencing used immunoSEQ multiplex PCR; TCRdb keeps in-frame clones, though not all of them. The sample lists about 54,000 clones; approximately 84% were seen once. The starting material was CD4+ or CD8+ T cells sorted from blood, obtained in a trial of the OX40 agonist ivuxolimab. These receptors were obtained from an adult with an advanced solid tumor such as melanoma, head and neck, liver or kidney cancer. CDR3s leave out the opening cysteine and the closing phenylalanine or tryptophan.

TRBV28	ASSPPGWRTEAF
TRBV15	ATSRDGEGSEQF
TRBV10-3	AMRDRGRWEQY
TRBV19	ASGGREYYNEQF
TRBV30	AWSMGGESSYEQY
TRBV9	ASSVGRVTGELF
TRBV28	ASSSHSGLAGKETQY
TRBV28	ASSWTEGEQY
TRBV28	ASSTVGGYT
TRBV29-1	SVVGGINEQF
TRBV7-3	ASSLDPRDTQY
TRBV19	ASSTDRDQPQH
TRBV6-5	ASSYEGQGGHEQF
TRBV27	ASRPSEANVLT